The 27 T cell receptor beta chains in this list originate from one sample, sequenced in a study of T cells in Graves' hyperthyroidism and ophthalmopathy. RNA transcripts gave rise to amplified TCR beta CDR3 regions. TCR CDR3 regions were first amplified by RT-PCR with HTBI primers. Each CDR3 protein gets one entry after TCRdb re-called the multiplex PCR reads with MiXCR. This sample carries 250,000 to 300,000 distinct CDR3 sequences, 10% to 15% of them seen once, and the ten largest clones take about 8%. The sequenced sample was blood. Receptors were obtained from a woman in her twenties or thirties with Graves' hyperthyroidism that later progressed to Graves' ophthalmopathy.

This clonotype was seen many times. J is TRBJ2-1 and V is TRBV5-5, with 10 bases identical to TRBD2. CDR1 and CDR2 (germline): SGHKS, YYEKEE (reference sequence). V dropped 3 bases and J dropped 9; count of bases not matched to a gene: 3. This CDR3 spans 13 amino acids. The CDR3 region has the DNA TGTGCCAGCAGCTGGGGGACTAGCGTTGAGCAGTTCTTC. Encoded protein: CASSWGTSVEQFF.

The chain couples TRBV7-9 to TRBJ2-1, with 7 nucleotides matching TRBD1. This CDR3 is 16 amino acids long. Germline-derived CDR1 and CDR2 are SEHNR and FQNEAQ (reference sequence). The ends lost 5 bases at V and 0 bases at J; junction bases unmatched: 7. CDR3 sequence: CASSASRGSSYNEQFF. DNA of the CDR3: TGTGCCAGCAGCGCCTCCAGGGGGAGCTCCTACAATGAGCAGTTCTTC.

There are a few counts of this clonotype. The chain joins TRBV5-1 to TRBJ2-2; D gene ambiguous. Trimming took off 0 bases at V and 4 bases at J, with 13 bases between the two ends. The germline CDR1 and CDR2 sequences are SGHRS and YFSETQ. This CDR3 has 16 amino acids. The CDR3 DNA reads as TGCGCCAGCAGCTTGGCCCGCGTATCGGGCACCGGGGAGCTGTTTTTT. This gives the protein CASSLARVSGTGELFF.

This clonotype was recorded at least ten times. This sequence joins TRBV6-2 or TRBV6-3 and TRBJ1-4, with a weak D call TRBD1 (5 bases). Germline V gene data show CDR1 as MNHEY and CDR2 as SVGEGT. V gave up 0 bases and J gave up 8 bases, with 13 bases separating them. The length of the CDR3 is 15 residues. The chain's CDR3 is CASSYSRGDGEKLFF. As DNA, the CDR3 is TGTGCCAGCAGTTACTCGAGAGGGGACGGGGAAAAACTGTTTTTT.

This sequence joins TRBV7-2 and TRBJ2-7; TRBD2 matches 8 bases. CDR1 is SGHTA and CDR2 is FQGNSA in the germline V gene. V gave up 5 bases and J gave up 3 bases; unmatched junction bases: 6. CDR3 length equals 14 residues. In nucleotides, the CDR3 is TGTGCCAGCAGCCCCCGGAGCGGGAGCTACGAGCAGTACTTC. The encoded protein is CASSPRSGSYEQYF.

Only a few counts were recorded for this clonotype. The chain joins TRBV4-1 to TRBJ1-4; no firm D call. CDR1 MGHRA and CDR2 YSYEKL come from the germline V gene. The V gene lost 1 base and the J gene lost 4 bases, with 13 bases spanning the gap. The CDR3 has 16 amino acids. The CDR3 loop is CASSQVRTSYNEKLFF. CDR3 sequence (DNA): TGCGCCAGCAGCCAAGTCCGCACCAGCTATAATGAAAAACTGTTTTTT.

This clonotype was observed a few times. CDR3 sequence reads: CASSLGSRGADTQYF. The CDR3 region has the DNA TGTGCCAGTAGTTTGGGATCAAGGGGGGCAGATACGCAGTATTTT. The rearrangement uses TRBV19 and TRBJ2-3; D is tentatively TRBD1 or TRBD2 (6 bases each). CDR3 length: 15 amino acids. Germline CDR1 and CDR2: LNHDA and SQIVND (reference sequence). V lost 5 bases to trimming and J lost 4 bases, with 16 bases between them.

There are a few counts of this clonotype. This chain connects TRBV6-1 to TRBJ1-2; 10 bases are a match to TRBD1. The CDR3 runs to 13 residues. CDR1 is MNHNS, CDR2 SASEGT, per germline. V dropped 8 bases and J dropped 8; count of bases not matched to a gene: 8. The CDR3 region has the DNA TGTGCCAGCGGACAGGGGGGGTTAAGAGGCTACACCTTC. Amino acid sequence: CASGQGGLRGYTF.

This clonotype has ten or more counts. The CDR3 coding sequence is TGTGCCAGCAGTTTCCCTCAAGAGACCCAGTACTTC. Encoded protein: CASSFPQETQYF. The rearrangement joins TRBV28 to TRBJ2-5; D remains unclear. Trimming stripped 3 bases from V and 2 bases from J, with 4 bases between. Germline CDR1 and CDR2: MDHEN and SYDVKM. The CDR3 covers 12 residues.

This clonotype occurred many times. The genes are TRBV2 and TRBJ2-3; tentative D call: TRBD2 (5 bases). Trimming removed 4 bases from V and 4 bases from J, with 9 bases in between. The CDR3 has 13 residues. Germline loops: CDR1 SNHLY, CDR2 FYNNEI. The chain's CDR3 is CASSATRADTQYF. The CDR3 coding sequence is TGTGCCAGCAGTGCGACGCGGGCAGATACGCAGTATTTT.

This clonotype occurred a few times. The chain has TRBV5-8 and TRBJ2-7; D is possibly TRBD1 or TRBD2 (5 bases each). Trimming took 0 bases from V and 0 from J, leaving 16 bases between them. This CDR3 has 17 amino acids. Germline V gives CDR1 SGHTS, CDR2 YDEGEE. In nucleotides, the CDR3 is TGTGCCAGCAGCTTGGAGAGGCGAGCGAGGGGCTCCTACGAGCAGTACTTC. Translation: CASSLERRARGSYEQYF.

This clonotype was detected only a few times. The CDR3 nucleotides are TGTGCCAGCGAACTAGCGGGAGCGGGGGAGACCCAGTACTTC. This encodes CASELAGAGETQYF. V gene TRBV6-2 or TRBV6-3 combines with J gene TRBJ2-5; 11 nucleotides line up with TRBD2. The V segment lost 8 bases and the J segment 5 bases; nucleotides outside the gene matches: 7. CDR3 length: 14 amino acids. CDR1 MNHEY and CDR2 SVGEGT come from the germline V gene.

This clonotype was seen at least ten times. The chain combines TRBV5-8 with TRBJ2-1, with TRBD2 matching 15 bases. CDR1 and CDR2 (germline): SGHTS, YDEGEE. Trimming took 4 bases from V and 6 from J; bases not matched to a gene: 2. The CDR3 length is 15 residues. CDR3 in amino acids: CASSRGLAGGNEQFF. The CDR3 DNA reads TGTGCCAGCAGCCGGGGACTAGCGGGAGGCAATGAGCAGTTCTTC.

This clonotype was observed at least ten times. This chain links TRBV7-9 with TRBJ2-1, with TRBD2 matching 10 bases. After removal of 5 bases from V and 4 bases from J, the junction contained 5 bases not matched to a gene. This CDR3 region has 15 residues. Germline-derived CDR1 and CDR2 are SEHNR and FQNEAQ (reference sequence). CDR3 sequence: CASSHQREGYNEQFF. In nucleotides, the CDR3 is TGTGCCAGCAGCCACCAGCGGGAGGGTTACAATGAGCAGTTCTTC.

The table lists this clonotype with a few counts. DNA of the CDR3: TGTGCCAGCAGCTCCTTCGGGGGATCCAACACTGAAGCTTTCTTT. This translates into CASSSFGGSNTEAFF. The gene calls are TRBV28 and TRBJ1-1, with D possibly being TRBD1 (5 bases). The V and J ends lost 6 bases and 2 bases respectively, with 16 bases between them. The length of the CDR3 is 15 residues. Germline CDR1 reads MDHEN; CDR2 reads SYDVKM.

This clonotype has at least ten counts. The chain combines TRBV30 with TRBJ2-5, with D perhaps assigned TRBD1 or TRBD2 (5 bases each). The V gene lost 3 bases and the J gene lost 5 bases, with 13 bases spanning the gap. The CDR3 length is 13 residues. CDR1 GTSNPN and CDR2 SVGIG come from the germline V gene (reference sequence). This CDR3 is CAWRGDLGETQYF. CDR3 DNA sequence: TGTGCCTGGAGGGGGGACCTCGGGGAGACCCAGTACTTC.

This clonotype was seen more than once but under ten times. The chain uses TRBV9 and TRBJ2-7; 8 bases are shared with TRBD2. Germline CDR1 reads SGDLS; CDR2 reads YYNGEE. The CDR3 runs 14 residues. V dropped 4 bases and J dropped 3; count of bases not matched to a gene: 6. This chain's CDR3 is CASSTEGTSYEQYF. The CDR3 coding sequence is TGTGCCAGCAGCACAGAGGGGACTAGCTACGAGCAGTACTTC.

This clonotype was seen repeatedly, ten times or more. The chain couples TRBV20-1 to TRBJ2-1; D could derive from TRBD1 or TRBD2 (6 bases each). The length of the CDR3 is 17 residues. Germline lookup yields CDR1 DFQATT and CDR2 SNEGSKA (reference sequence). Trimming removed 4 bases at V and 0 bases at J, with 19 bases between. CDR3 nucleotides: TGCAGTGCTACCCATCAGGAGGGGGGATCCTCCTACAATGAGCAGTTCTTC. Protein sequence: CSATHQEGGSSYNEQFF.

This clonotype was observed a few times. This chain uses TRBV14 with TRBJ1-1, with a tentative D call TRBD1 (5 bases). Trimming shortened V by 3 bases and J by 3 bases, and 23 bases separated the two germline ends. CDR1 is SGHDN and CDR2 is FVKESK in the germline V gene. The length of the CDR3 is 18 residues. For the CDR3, the DNA is TGTGCCAGCAGCCATCCCCCTCCGGGACTCGGTGGTTACACTGAAGCTTTCTTT. It is translated as CASSHPPPGLGGYTEAFF.

This clonotype was detected many times. This chain uses TRBV7-2 with TRBJ2-7; 8 bases are a match to TRBD2. Losses at the gene ends were 3 bases for V and 2 bases for J; bases not matched to a gene: 3. CDR1 and CDR2 from the germline V gene are SGHTA and FQGNSA. The CDR3 length is 14 residues. This CDR3 reads CASSFISGTYEQYF. The CDR3 DNA reads TGTGCCAGCAGCTTTATTAGCGGGACCTACGAGCAGTACTTC.

This clonotype was counted a few times. This chain joins TRBV5-6 and TRBJ2-5; D ambiguous. V dropped 3 bases and J dropped 5 bases, with 11 bases sitting between them. The CDR3 consists of 13 residues. Germline values: CDR1 SGHDT, CDR2 YYEEEE. The CDR3 region is CASSSYGSETQYF. CDR3 DNA: TGTGCCAGCAGCTCATATGGCTCTGAGACCCAGTACTTC.

In its sample, this clonotype was seen many times. The CDR3: CASSEDVGDNQPQHF. The CDR3 DNA sequence: TGTGCCAGCAGTGAGGACGTTGGGGACAATCAGCCCCAGCATTTT. This chain uses TRBV6-1 with TRBJ1-5; D uncertain. The germline gives CDR1 MNHNS, CDR2 SASEGT. Trimming cost V 3 bases and J 3 bases, with 12 bases left between them. This CDR3 contains 15 residues.

This clonotype occurred many times. V usage is TRBV12-3 or TRBV12-4 and J usage is TRBJ1-1, with D perhaps matching TRBD1 (5 bases). The CDR3 is made up of 16 amino acids. V lost 8 bases to trimming and J lost 0 bases, with 19 bases between them. The CDR3 spells CASFRGDYQLNTEAFF. The DNA for the CDR3 is TGTGCCAGCTTTAGAGGGGACTACCAATTGAACACTGAAGCTTTCTTT.

This clonotype appeared many times. This chain links TRBV18 with TRBJ2-7, with 7 positions matching TRBD2. The CDR3 is made up of 17 amino acids. CDR1 KGHSH and CDR2 LQKENI come from the germline V gene. With V trimmed by 3 bases and J by 4 bases, 15 bases remained unmatched. CDR3: CASSPYSTSVGPYEQYF. CDR3 DNA sequence: TGTGCCAGCTCACCTTACTCAACTAGCGTGGGACCATACGAGCAGTACTTC.

The chain has TRBV7-9 and TRBJ2-3; TRBD2 is a possible D gene (6 bases). Per the germline V gene, CDR1 is SEHNR and CDR2 is FQNEAQ (reference sequence). This CDR3 spans 16 amino acids. The V end was cut by 5 bases, the J end by 2 bases, with 17 bases between. The CDR3 coding sequence is TGTGCCAGCAGCCCAAGGGCGGGACGGAACACAGATACGCAGTATTTT. Amino acids: CASSPRAGRNTDTQYF.

This clonotype was found many times. The chain uses TRBV20-1 and TRBJ1-5, with no clear D. CDR3 length equals 15 residues. V lost 5 bases and J 6 bases, leaving 20 bases between the germline ends. Germline lookup yields CDR1 DFQATT and CDR2 SNEGSKA (reference sequence). CDR3 sequence: CSAPSDRPGSQPQHF. CDR3 bases: TGCAGTGCTCCTTCAGACCGCCCCGGGAGTCAGCCCCAGCATTTT.

This clonotype was seen repeatedly, ten times or more. The chain joins TRBV30 to TRBJ1-1; D gene uncertain. This CDR3 contains 11 residues. From germline, CDR1 is GTSNPN and CDR2 SVGIG (reference sequence). V lost 1 base, J lost 5 bases, and 5 bases lay in between. The CDR3 sequence is CAWSGETEAFF. The CDR3 region has the DNA TGTGCCTGGAGTGGCGAGACTGAAGCTTTCTTT.